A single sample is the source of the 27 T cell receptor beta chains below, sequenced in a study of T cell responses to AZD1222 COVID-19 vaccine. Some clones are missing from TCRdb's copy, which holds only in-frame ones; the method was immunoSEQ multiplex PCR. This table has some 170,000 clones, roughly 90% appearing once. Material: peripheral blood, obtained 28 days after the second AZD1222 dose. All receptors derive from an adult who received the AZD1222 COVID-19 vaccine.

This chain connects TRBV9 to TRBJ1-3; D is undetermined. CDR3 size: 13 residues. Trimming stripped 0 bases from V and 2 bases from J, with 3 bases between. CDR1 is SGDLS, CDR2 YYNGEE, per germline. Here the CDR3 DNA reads TGTGCCAGCAGCGTAGATCCTGGAAACACCATATATTTT. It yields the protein CASSVDPGNTIYF. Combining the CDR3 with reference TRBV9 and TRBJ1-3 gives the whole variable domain DSGVTQTPKHLITATGQRVTLRCSPRSGDLSVYWYQQSLDQGLQFLIQYYNGEERAKGNILERFSAQQFPDLHSELNLSSLELGDSALYFCASSVDPGNTIYFGEGSWLTVV.

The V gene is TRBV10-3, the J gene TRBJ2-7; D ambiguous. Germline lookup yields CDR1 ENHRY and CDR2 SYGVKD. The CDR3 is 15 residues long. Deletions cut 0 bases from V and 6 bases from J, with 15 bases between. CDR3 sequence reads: CAISESTGPIGEQYF. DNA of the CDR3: TGTGCCATCAGTGAGTCGACGGGCCCCATTGGCGAGCAGTACTTC.

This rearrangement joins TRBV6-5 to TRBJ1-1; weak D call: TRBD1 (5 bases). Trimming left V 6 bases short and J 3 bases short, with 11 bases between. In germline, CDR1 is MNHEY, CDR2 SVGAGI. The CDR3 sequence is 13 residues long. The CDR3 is CASRATGYTEAFF. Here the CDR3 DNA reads TGTGCCAGCAGAGCCACAGGTTACACTGAAGCTTTCTTT.

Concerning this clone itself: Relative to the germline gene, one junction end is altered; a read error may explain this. The CDR3 DNA reads TGTGCTAGCAGCCAGTCCGGGACTAGTAAAGAGACCCAGTACTTC. This encodes CASSQSGTSKETQYF. The V and J genes are TRBV7-7 and TRBJ2-5; 8 nucleotides align to TRBD2. Germline assignment: CDR1 SSHAT and CDR2 FNYEAQ (reference sequence). This CDR3 comprises 15 residues.

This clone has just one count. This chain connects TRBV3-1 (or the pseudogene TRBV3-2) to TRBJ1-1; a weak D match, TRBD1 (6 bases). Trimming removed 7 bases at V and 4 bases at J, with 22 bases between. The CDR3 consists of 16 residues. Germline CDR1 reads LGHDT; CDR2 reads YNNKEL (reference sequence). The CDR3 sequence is CASTLREGTGTTEAFF. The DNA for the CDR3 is TGTGCCAGCACCCTGAGAGAGGGAACAGGGACCACTGAAGCTTTCTTT.

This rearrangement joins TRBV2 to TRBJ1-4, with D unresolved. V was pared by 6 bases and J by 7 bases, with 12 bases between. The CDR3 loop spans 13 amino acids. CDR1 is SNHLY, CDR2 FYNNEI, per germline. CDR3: CASRSGSREKLFF. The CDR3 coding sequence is TGTGCCAGCAGATCCGGGAGCCGTGAAAAACTGTTTTTT.

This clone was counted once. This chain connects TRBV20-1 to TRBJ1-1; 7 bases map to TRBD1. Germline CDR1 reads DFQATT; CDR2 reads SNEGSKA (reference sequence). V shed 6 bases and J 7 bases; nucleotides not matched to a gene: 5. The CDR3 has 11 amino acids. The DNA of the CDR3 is TGCAGTGCCCGACAGGGACTTGAAGCTTTCTTT. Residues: CSARQGLEAFF.

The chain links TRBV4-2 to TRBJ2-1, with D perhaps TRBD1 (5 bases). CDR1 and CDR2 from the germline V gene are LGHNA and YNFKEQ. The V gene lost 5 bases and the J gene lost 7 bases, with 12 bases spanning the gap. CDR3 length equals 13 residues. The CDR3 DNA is TGTGCCAGCAGCGCAATCGCAGGGAATGAGCAGTTCTTC. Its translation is CASSAIAGNEQFF.

The CDR3 here is CASSSGSLMNTEAFF. Written as DNA, the CDR3 is TGTGCCAGTTCCTCTGGCTCACTAATGAACACTGAAGCTTTCTTT. The V and J genes are TRBV19 and TRBJ1-1; D is uncertain. Germline values: CDR1 LNHDA, CDR2 SQIVND (reference sequence). This CDR3 contains 15 residues. V was clipped by 8 bases and J by 0 bases, with 16 bases between them.

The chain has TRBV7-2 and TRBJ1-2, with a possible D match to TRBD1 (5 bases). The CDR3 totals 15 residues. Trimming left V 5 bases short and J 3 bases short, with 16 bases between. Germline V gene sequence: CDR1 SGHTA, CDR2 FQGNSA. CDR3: CASSNLFGGDYGYTF. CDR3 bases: TGTGCCAGCAGCAATTTATTCGGGGGAGACTATGGCTACACCTTC.

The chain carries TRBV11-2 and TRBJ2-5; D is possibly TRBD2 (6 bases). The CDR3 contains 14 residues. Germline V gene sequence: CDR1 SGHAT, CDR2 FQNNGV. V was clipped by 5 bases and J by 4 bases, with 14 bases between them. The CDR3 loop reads CASSRDQEGETQYF. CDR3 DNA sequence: TGTGCCAGCAGCCGGGACCAGGAGGGAGAGACCCAGTACTTC. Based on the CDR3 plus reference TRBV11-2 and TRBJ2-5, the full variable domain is EAGVAQSPRYKIIEKRQSVAFWCNPISGHATLYWYQQILGQGPKLLIQFQNNGVVDDSQLPKDRFSAERLKGVDSTLKIQPAKLEDSAVYLCASSRDQEGETQYFGPGTRLLVL.

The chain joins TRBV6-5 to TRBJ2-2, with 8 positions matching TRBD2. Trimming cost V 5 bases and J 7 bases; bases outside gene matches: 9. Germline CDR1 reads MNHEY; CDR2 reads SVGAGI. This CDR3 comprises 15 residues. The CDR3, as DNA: TGTGCCAGCAGTAAAAAGGGACTAGTGGTCGGGGAGCTGTTTTTT. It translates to CASSKKGLVVGELFF.

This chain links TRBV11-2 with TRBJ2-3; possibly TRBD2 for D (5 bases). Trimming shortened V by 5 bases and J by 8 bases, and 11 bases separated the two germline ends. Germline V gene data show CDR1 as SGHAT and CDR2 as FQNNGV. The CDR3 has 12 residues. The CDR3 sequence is CASSTYGGTQYF. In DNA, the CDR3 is TGTGCCAGCAGCACATACGGAGGTACGCAGTATTTT. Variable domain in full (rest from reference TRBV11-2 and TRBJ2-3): EAGVAQSPRYKIIEKRQSVAFWCNPISGHATLYWYQQILGQGPKLLIQFQNNGVVDDSQLPKDRFSAERLKGVDSTLKIQPAKLEDSAVYLCASSTYGGTQYFGPGTRLTVL.

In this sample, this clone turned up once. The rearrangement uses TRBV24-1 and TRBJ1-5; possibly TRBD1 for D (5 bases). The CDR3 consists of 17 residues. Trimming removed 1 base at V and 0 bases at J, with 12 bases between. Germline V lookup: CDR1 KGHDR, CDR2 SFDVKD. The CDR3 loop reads CATSDFYRSYSNQPQHF. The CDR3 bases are TGTGCCACCAGTGATTTTTACAGGAGTTATAGCAATCAGCCCCAGCATTTT.

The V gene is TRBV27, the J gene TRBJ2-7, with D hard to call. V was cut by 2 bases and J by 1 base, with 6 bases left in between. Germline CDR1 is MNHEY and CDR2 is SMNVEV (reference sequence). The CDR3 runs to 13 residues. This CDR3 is CASSLKPSYEQYF. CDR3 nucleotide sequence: TGTGCCAGCAGTTTAAAACCTTCCTACGAGCAGTACTTC.

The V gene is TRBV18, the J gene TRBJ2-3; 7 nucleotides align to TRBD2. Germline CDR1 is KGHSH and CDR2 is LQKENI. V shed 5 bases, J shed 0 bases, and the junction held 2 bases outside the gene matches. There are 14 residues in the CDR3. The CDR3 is CASSSSGSTDTQYF. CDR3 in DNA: TGTGCCAGCTCATCTAGCGGTAGCACAGATACGCAGTATTTT.

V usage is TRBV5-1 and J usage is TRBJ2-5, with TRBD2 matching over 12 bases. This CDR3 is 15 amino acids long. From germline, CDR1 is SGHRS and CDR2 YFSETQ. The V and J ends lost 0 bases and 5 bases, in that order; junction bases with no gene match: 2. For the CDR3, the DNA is TGCGCCAGCAGCTTGGGACTAGCGGGAGCGGAGACCCAGTACTTC. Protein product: CASSLGLAGAETQYF.

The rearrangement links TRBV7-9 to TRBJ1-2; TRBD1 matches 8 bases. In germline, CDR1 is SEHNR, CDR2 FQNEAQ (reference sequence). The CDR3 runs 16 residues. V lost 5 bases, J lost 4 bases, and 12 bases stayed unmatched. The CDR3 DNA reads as TGTGCCAGCAGCCGATCCGACAGGGGTCCCCTCTATGGCTACACCTTC. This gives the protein CASSRSDRGPLYGYTF.

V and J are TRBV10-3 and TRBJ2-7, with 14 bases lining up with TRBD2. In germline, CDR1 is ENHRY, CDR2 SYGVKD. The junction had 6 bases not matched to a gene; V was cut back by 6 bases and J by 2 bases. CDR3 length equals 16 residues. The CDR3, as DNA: TGTGCCATCAGCAGGACTAGCGGGAGGTCCCCCTACGAGCAGTACTTC. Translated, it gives CAISRTSGRSPYEQYF.

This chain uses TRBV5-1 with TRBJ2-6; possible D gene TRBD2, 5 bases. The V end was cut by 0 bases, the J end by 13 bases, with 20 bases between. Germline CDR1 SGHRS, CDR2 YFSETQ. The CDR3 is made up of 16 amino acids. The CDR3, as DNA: TGCGCCAGCAGCTTGGTTCTGGTCAGGTTGGGCGGGGTCCTGACTTTC. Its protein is CASSLVLVRLGGVLTF.

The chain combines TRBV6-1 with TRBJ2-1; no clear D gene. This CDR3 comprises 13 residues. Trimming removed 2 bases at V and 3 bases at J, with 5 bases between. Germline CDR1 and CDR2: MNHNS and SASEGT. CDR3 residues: CASSENSYNEQFF. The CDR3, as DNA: TGTGCCAGCAGTGAAAACAGCTACAATGAGCAGTTCTTC.

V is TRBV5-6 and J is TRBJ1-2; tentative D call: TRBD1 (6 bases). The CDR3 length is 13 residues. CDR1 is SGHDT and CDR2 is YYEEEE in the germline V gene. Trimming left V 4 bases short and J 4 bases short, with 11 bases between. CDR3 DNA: TGTGCCAGCAGCATCCAGGGGAGCTATGGCTACACCTTC. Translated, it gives CASSIQGSYGYTF.

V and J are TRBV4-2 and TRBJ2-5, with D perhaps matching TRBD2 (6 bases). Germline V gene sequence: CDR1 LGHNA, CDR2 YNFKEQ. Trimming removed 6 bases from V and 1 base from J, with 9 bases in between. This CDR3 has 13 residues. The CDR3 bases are TGTGCCAGCAGAGGAGGGTCCCAAGAGACCCAGTACTTC. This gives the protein CASRGGSQETQYF.

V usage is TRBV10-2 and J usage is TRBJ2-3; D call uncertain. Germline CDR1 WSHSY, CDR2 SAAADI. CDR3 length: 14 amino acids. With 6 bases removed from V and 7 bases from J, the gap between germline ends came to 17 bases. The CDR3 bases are TGCGCCAGCAGCCAAGGACGGTTCACGAATACGCAGTATTTT. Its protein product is CASSQGRFTNTQYF.

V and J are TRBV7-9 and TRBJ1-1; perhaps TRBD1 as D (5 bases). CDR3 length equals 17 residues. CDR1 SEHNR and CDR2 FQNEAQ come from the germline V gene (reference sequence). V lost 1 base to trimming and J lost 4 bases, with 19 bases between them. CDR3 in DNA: TGTGCCAGCAGCTTAGTCGGGGGTGTCCTAGGGGCCACTGAAGCTTTCTTT. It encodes CASSLVGGVLGATEAFF.

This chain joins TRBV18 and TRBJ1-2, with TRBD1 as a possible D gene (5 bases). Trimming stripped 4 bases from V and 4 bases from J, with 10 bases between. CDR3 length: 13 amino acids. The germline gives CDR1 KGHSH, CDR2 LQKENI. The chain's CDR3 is CASSQEGTYGYTF. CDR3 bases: TGTGCCAGCTCACAAGAGGGGACCTATGGCTACACCTTC.

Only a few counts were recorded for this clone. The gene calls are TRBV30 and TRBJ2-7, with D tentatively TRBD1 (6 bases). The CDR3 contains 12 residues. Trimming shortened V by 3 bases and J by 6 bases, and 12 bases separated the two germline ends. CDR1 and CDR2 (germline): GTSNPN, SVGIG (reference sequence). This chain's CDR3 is CAWSVQGAEQYF. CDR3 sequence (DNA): TGTGCCTGGAGCGTACAGGGTGCCGAGCAGTACTTC.